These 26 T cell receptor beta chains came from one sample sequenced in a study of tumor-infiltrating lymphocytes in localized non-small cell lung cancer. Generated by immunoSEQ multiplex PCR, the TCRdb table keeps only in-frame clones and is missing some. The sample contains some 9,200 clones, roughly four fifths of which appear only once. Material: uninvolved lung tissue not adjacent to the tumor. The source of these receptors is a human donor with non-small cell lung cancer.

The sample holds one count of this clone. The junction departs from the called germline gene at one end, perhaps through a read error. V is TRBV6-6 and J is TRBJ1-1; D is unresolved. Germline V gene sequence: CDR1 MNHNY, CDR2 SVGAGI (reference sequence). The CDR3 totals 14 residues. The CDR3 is CASSYSTVNTEAFF. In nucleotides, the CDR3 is TGTGCCAGCAGCTACTCCACAGTAAACACTGAAGCTTTCTTT.

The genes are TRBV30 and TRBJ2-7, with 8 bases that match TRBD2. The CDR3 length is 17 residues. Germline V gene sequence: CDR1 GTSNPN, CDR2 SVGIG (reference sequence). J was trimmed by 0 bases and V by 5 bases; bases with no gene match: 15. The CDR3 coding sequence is TGTGCCTGGGGGGGGTACGGGAGGGATTTTTACTCCTACGAGCAGTACTTC. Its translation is CAWGGYGRDFYSYEQYF.

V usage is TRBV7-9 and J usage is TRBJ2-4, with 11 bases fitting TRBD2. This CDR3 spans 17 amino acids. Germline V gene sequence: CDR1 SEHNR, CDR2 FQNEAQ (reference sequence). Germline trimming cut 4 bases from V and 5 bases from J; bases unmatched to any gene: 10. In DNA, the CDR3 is TGTGCCAGCAGCTCGCAGAGGTTAGCGGGAGGGGAAAACATTCAGTACTTC. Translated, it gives CASSSQRLAGGENIQYF. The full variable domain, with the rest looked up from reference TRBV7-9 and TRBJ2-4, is DTGVSQNPRHKITKRGQNVTFRCDPISEHNRLYWYRQTLGQGPEFLTYFQNEAQLEKSRLLSDRFSAERPKGSFSTLEIQRTEQGDSAMYLCASSSQRLAGGENIQYFGAGTRLSVL.

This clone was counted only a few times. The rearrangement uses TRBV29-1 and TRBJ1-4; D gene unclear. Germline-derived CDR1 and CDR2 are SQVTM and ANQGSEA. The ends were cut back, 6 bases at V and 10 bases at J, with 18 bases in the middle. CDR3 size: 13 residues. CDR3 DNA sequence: TGCAGCGTCTTGCCAGATGTCGGCGGAAAACTGTTTTTT. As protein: CSVLPDVGGKLFF.

CDR3 protein: CSVGGPGQPQHF. The CDR3 DNA sequence: TGCAGCGTTGGAGGTCCGGGGCAGCCCCAGCATTTT. The chain recombines TRBV29-1 with TRBJ1-5; D remains ambiguous. Trimming pared 4 bases from V and 7 bases from J, leaving 11 bases between. CDR1 and CDR2 (germline): SQVTM, ANQGSEA. The CDR3 sequence is 12 residues long.

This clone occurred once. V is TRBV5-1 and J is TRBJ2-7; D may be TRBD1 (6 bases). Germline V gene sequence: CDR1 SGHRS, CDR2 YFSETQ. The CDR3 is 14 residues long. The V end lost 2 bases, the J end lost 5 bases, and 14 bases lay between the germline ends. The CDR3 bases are TGCGCCAGCAGCTTCGCGGTGGACAGTAACGAGCAGTACTTC. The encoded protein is CASSFAVDSNEQYF.

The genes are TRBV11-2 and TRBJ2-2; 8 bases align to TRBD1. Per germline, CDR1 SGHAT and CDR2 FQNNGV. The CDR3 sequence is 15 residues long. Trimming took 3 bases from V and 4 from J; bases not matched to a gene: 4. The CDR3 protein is CASSFRTGRTGELFF. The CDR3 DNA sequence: TGTGCCAGCAGCTTTCGGACAGGGCGCACCGGGGAGCTGTTTTTT.

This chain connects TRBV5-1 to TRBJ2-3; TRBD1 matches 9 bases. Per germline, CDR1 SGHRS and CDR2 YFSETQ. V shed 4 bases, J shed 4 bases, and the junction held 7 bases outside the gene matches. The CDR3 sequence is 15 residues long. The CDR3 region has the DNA TGCGCCAGCAGCAGGACAGGGGACGCGGCAGATACGCAGTATTTT. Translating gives CASSRTGDAADTQYF.

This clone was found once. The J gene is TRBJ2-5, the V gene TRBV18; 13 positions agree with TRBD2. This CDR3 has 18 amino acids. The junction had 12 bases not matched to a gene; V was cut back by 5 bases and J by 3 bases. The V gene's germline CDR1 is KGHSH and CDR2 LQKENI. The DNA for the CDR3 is TGTGCCAGCTCATTAGGACTAGCGGGAGACCTGCTAGAAGAGACCCAGTACTTC. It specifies CASSLGLAGDLLEETQYF.

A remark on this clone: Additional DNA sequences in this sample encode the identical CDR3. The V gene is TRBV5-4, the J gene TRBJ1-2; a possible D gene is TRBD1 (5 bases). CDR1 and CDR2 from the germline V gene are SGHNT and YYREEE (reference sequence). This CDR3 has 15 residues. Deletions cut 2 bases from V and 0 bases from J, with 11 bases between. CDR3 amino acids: CASSLWGTSNYGYTF. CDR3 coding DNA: TGTGCCAGCAGCTTATGGGGGACGTCTAACTATGGCTACACCTTC.

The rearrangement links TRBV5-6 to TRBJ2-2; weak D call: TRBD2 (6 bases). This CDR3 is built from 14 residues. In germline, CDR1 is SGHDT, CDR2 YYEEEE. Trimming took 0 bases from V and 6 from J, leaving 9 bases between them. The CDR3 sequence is CASSLETSSGELFF. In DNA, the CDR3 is TGTGCCAGCAGCTTGGAAACTAGCTCCGGGGAGCTGTTTTTT.

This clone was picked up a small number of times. The CDR3 spells CASSLVGGFSEQFF. DNA of the CDR3: TGTGCCAGCAGCTTAGTTGGAGGGTTTAGCGAGCAGTTCTTC. This sequence joins TRBV7-7 and TRBJ2-1, with D possibly being TRBD2 (6 bases). The CDR3 length is 14 residues. CDR1 SSHAT and CDR2 FNYEAQ come from the germline V gene (reference sequence). Deletions cut 1 base from V and 10 bases from J, with 14 bases between. Looking up the rest from reference TRBV7-7 and TRBJ2-1 gives the full variable domain: GAGVSQSPRYKVTKRGQDVTLRCDPISSHATLYWYQQALGQGPEFLTYFNYEAQPDKSGLPSDRFSAERPEGSISTLTIQRTEQRDSAMYRCASSLVGGFSEQFFGPGTRLTVL.

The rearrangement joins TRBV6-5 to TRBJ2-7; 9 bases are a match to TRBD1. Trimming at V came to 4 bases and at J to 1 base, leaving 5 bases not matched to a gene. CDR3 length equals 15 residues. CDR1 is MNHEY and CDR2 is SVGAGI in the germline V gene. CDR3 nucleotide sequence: TGTGCCAGCAGTTGGGGACAGGGAGGGTCCTACGAGCAGTACTTC. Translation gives CASSWGQGGSYEQYF.

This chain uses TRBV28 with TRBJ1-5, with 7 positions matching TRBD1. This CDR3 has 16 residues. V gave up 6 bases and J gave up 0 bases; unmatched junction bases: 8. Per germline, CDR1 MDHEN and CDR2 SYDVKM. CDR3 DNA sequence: TGTGCCAGCAGCCGAAACAGGGGCTATAGCAATCAGCCCCAGCATTTT. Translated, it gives CASSRNRGYSNQPQHF.

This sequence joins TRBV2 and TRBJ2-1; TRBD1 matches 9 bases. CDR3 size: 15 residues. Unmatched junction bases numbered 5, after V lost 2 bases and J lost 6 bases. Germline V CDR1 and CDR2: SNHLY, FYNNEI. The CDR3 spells CASSELGQGTNEQFF. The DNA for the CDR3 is TGTGCCAGCAGTGAATTGGGACAGGGCACCAATGAGCAGTTCTTC.

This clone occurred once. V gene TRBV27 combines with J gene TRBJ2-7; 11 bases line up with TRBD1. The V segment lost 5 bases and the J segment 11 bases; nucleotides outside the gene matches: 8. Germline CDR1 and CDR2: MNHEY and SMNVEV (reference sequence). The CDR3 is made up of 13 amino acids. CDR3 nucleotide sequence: TGTGCCAGCAGTCCCCGGGACAGGGGGTCGGAGTACTTC. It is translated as CASSPRDRGSEYF.

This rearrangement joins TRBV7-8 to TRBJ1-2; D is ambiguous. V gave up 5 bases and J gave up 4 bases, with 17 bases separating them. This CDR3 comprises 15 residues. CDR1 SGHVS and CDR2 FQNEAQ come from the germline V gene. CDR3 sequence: CASSPRSLSPYGYTF. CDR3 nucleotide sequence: TGTGCCAGCAGCCCACGGTCCCTTTCCCCCTATGGCTACACCTTC.

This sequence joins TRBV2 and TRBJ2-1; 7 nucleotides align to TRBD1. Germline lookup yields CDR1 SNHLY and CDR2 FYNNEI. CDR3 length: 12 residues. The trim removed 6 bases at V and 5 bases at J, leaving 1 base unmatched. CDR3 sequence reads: CASRGQDNEQFF. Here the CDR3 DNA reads TGTGCCAGCAGAGGACAGGACAATGAGCAGTTCTTC.

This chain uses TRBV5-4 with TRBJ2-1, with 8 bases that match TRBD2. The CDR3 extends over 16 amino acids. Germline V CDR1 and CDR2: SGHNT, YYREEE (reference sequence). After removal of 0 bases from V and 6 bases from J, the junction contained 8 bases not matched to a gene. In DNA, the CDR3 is TGTGCCAGCAGCTTGGGGCTAGCGGGTCCATCCAATGAGCAGTTCTTC. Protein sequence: CASSLGLAGPSNEQFF.

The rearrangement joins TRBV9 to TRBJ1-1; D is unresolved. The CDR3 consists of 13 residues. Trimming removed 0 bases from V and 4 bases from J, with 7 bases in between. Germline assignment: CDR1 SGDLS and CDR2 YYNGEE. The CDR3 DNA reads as TGTGCCAGCAGCGTAGCTACGGCCACTGAAGCTTTCTTT. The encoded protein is CASSVATATEAFF.

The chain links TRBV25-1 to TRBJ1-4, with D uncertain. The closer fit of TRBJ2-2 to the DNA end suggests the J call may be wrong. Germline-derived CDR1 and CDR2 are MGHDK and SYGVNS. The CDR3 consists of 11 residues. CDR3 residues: CASSEFRELFF. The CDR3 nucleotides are TGTGCCAGCAGTGAATTTAGGGAGCTGTTTTTT.

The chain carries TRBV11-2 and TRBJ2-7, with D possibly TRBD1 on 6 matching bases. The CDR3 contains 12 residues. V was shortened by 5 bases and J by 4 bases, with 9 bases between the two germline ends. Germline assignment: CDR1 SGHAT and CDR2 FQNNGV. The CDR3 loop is CASSRTEYEQYF. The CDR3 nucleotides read TGTGCCAGCAGCCGGACAGAGTACGAGCAGTACTTC. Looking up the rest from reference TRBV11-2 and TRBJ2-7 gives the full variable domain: EAGVAQSPRYKIIEKRQSVAFWCNPISGHATLYWYQQILGQGPKLLIQFQNNGVVDDSQLPKDRFSAERLKGVDSTLKIQPAKLEDSAVYLCASSRTEYEQYFGPGTRLTVT.

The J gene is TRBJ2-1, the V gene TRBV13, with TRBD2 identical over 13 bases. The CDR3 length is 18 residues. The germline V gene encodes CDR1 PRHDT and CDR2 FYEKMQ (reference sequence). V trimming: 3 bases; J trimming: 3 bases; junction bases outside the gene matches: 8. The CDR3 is CASSFGLAGVLRYNEQFF. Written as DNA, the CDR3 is TGTGCCAGCAGCTTTGGACTAGCGGGGGTTCTTCGCTACAATGAGCAGTTCTTC.

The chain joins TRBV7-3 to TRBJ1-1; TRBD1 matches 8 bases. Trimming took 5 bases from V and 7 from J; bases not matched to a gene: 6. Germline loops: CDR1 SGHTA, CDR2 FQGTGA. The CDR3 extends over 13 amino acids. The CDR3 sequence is CASSPDRDSEAFF. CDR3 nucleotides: TGTGCCAGCAGCCCGGACAGGGATAGTGAAGCTTTCTTT.

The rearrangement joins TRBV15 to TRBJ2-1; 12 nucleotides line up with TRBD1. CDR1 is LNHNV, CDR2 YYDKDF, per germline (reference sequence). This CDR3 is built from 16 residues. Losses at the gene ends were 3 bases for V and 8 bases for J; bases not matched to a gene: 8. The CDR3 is CATSSLKGQGAHEQFF. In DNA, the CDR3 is TGTGCCACCAGCAGTTTAAAGGGACAGGGGGCACATGAGCAGTTCTTC.

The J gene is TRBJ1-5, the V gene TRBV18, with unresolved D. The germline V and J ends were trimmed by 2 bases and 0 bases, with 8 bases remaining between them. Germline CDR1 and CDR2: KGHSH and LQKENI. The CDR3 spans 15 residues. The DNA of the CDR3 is TGTGCCAGCTCACCATTGAGAGCTAGCAATCAGCCCCAGCATTTT. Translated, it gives CASSPLRASNQPQHF.